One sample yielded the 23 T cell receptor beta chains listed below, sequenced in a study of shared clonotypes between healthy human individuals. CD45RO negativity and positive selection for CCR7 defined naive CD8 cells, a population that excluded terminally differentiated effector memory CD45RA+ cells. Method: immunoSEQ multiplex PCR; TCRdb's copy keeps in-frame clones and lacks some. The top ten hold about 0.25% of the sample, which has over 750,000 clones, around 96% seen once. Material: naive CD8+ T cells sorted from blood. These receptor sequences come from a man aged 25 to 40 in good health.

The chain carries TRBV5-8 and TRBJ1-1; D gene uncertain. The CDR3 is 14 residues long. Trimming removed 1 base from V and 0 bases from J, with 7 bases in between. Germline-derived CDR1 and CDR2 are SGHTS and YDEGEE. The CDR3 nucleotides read TGTGCCAGCAGCTTGACGGGAGTGAACACTGAAGCTTTCTTT. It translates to CASSLTGVNTEAFF.

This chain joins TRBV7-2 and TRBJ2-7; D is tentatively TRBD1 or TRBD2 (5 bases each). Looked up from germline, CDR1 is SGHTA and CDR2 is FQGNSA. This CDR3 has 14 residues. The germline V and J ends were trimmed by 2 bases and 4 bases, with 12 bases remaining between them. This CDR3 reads CASSLRRDGYEQYF. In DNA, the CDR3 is TGTGCCAGCAGCTTACGCCGGGACGGTTACGAGCAGTACTTC.

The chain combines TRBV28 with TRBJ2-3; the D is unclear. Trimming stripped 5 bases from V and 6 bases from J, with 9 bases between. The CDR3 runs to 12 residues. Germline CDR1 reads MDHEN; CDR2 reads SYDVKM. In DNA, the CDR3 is TGTGCCAGCAGTATTGTTATCGATACGCAGTATTTT. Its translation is CASSIVIDTQYF. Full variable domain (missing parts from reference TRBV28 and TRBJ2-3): DVKVTQSSRYLVKRTGEKVFLECVQDMDHENMFWYRQDPGLGLRLIYFSYDVKMKEKGDIPEGYSVSREKKERFSLILESASTNQTSMYLCASSIVIDTQYFGPGTRLTVL.

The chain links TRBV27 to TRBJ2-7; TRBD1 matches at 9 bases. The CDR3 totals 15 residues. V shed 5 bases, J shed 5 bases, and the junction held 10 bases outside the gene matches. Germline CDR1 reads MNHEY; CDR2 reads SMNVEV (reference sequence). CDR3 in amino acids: CASSPGQGTLDEQYF. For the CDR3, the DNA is TGTGCCAGCAGTCCAGGACAGGGGACTTTGGACGAGCAGTACTTC.

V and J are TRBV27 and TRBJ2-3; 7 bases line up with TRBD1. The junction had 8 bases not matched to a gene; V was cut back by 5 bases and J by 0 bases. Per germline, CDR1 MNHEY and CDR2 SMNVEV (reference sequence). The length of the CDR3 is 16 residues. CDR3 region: CASSIDREYSTDTQYF. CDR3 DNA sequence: TGTGCCAGCAGTATCGACAGGGAGTACAGCACAGATACGCAGTATTTT.

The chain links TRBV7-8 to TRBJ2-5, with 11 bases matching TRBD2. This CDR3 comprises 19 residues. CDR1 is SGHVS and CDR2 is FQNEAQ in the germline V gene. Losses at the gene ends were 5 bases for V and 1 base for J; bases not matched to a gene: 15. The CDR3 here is CASSLKGEGLAAFQETQYF. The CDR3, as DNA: TGTGCCAGCAGCCTAAAGGGGGAGGGACTAGCGGCTTTCCAAGAGACCCAGTACTTC.

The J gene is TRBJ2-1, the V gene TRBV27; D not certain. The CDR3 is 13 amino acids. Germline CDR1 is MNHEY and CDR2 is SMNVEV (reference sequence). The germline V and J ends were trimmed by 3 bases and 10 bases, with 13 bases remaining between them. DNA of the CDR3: TGTGCCAGCAGTTTTAAAATGACGGGCGAGCAGTTCTTC. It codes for CASSFKMTGEQFF.

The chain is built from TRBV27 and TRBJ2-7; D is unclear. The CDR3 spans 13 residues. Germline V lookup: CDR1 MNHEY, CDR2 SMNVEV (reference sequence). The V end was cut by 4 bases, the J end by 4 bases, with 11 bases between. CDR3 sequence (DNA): TGTGCCAGCAGTTCCTCAGATGTTTACGAGCAGTACTTC. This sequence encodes CASSSSDVYEQYF.

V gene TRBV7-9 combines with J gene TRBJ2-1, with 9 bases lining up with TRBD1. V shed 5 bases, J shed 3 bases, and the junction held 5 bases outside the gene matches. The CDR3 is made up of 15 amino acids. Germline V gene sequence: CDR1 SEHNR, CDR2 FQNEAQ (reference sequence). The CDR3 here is CASSGRDRDYNEQFF. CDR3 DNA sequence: TGTGCCAGCAGCGGCCGGGACAGGGACTACAATGAGCAGTTCTTC.

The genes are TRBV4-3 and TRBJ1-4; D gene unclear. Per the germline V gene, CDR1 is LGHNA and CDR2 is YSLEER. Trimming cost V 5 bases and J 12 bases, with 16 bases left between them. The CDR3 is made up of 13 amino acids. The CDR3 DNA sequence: TGCGCCAGCAGCGGTCTGAGGAGGAGGGAACTGTTTTTT. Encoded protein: CASSGLRRRELFF.

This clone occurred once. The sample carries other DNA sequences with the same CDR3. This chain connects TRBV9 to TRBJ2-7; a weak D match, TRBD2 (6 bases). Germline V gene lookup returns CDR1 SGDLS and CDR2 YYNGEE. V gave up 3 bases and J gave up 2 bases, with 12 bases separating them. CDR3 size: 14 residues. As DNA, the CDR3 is TGTGCCAGCAGCGCCGGGACTCACACCTACGAGCAGTACTTC. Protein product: CASSAGTHTYEQYF.

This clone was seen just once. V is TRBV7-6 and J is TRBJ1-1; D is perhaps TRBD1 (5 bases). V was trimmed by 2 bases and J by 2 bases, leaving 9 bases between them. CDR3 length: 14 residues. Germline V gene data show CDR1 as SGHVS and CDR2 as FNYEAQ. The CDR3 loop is CASSLIRDNTEAFF. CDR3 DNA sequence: TGTGCCAGCAGCTTAATCAGGGATAACACTGAAGCTTTCTTT.

Written as DNA, the CDR3 is TGTGCCACGGGGACGGGCACTGAAGCTTTCTTT. Its translation: CATGTGTEAFF. This chain connects TRBV6-1 to TRBJ1-1; tentatively, D is TRBD1 (5 bases). CDR1 and CDR2 (germline): MNHNS, SASEGT. This CDR3 is 11 amino acids long. Trimming removed 10 bases at V and 4 bases at J, with 10 bases between.

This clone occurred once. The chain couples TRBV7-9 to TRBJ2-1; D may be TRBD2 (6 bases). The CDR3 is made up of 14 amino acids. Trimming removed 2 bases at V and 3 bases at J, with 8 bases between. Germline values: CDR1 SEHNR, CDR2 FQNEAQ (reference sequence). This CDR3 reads CASSLTSLYNEQFF. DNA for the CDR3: TGTGCCAGCAGCTTAACTAGCCTCTACAATGAGCAGTTCTTC.

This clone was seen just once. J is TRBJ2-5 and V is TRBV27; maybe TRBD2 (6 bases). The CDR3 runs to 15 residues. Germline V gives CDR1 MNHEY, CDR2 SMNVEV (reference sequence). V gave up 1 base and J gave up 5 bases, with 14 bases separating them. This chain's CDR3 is CASSLFFGRGETQYF. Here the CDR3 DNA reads TGTGCCAGCAGTTTATTTTTCGGGAGAGGGGAGACCCAGTACTTC.

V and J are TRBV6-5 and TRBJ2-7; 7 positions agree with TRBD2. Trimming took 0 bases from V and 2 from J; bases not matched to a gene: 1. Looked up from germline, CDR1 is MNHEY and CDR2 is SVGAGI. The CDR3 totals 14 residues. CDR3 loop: CASSYSLAPYEQYF. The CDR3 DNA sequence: TGTGCCAGCAGTTACTCACTAGCGCCCTACGAGCAGTACTTC.

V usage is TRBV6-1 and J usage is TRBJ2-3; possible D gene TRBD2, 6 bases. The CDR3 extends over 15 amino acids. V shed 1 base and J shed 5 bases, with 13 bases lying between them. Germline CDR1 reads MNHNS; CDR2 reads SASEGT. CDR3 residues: CASSEELAYGDTQYF. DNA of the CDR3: TGTGCCAGCAGTGAAGAACTAGCTTATGGAGATACGCAGTATTTT.

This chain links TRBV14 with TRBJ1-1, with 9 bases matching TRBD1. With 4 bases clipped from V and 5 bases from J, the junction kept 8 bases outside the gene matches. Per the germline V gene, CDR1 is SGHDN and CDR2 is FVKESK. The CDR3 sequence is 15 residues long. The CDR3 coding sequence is TGTGCCAGCAGCCGAGACAGGGGGGCGTATACTGAAGCTTTCTTT. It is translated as CASSRDRGAYTEAFF.

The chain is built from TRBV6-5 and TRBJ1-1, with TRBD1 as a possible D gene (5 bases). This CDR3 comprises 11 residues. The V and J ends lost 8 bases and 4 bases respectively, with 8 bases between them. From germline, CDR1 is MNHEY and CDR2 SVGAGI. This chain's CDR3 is CASYGGTEAFF. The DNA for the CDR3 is TGTGCCAGCTATGGGGGCACTGAAGCTTTCTTT.

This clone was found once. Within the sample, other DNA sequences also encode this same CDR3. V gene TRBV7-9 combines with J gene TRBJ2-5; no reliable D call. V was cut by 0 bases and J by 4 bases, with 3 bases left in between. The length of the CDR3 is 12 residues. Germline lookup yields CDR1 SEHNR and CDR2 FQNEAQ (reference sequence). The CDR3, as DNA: TGTGCCAGCAGCTTAGCATCAGAGACCCAGTACTTC. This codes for CASSLASETQYF. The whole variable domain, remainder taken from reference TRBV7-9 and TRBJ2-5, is DTGVSQNPRHKITKRGQNVTFRCDPISEHNRLYWYRQTLGQGPEFLTYFQNEAQLEKSRLLSDRFSAERPKGSFSTLEIQRTEQGDSAMYLCASSLASETQYFGPGTRLLVL.

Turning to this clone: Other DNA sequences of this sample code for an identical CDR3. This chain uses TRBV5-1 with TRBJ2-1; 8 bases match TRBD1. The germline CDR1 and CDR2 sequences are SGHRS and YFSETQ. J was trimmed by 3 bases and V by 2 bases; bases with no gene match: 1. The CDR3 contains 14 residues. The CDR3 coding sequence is TGCGCCAGCAGCTTAGGACAGGGCTACAATGAGCAGTTCTTC. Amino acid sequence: CASSLGQGYNEQFF.

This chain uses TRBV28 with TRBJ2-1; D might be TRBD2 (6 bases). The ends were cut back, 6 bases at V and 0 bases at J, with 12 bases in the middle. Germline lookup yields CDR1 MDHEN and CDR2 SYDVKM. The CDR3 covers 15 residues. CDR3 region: CASSPRGYSYNEQFF. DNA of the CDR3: TGTGCCAGCAGCCCCCGGGGGTACTCCTACAATGAGCAGTTCTTC.

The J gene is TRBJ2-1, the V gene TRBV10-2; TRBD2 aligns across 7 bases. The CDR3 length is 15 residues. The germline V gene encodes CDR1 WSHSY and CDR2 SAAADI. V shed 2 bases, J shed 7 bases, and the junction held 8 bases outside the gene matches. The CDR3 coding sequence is TGCGCCAGCAGTGAGCGGTTGGCGGGAGAAAATGAGCAGTTCTTC. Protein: CASSERLAGENEQFF.